The rows below give T cell receptor beta chains drawn from one sample of a study of shared clonotypes between healthy human individuals. Method: immunoSEQ multiplex PCR; TCRdb's copy keeps in-frame clones and lacks some. In the table there are fewer than 1.4 million clones, approximately 78% of which are singletons. The specimen was memory CD4+ T cells from PBMCs. The receptors derive from a man between 18 and 29 years old in good health. Some clones in this sample may be carry-over from other donors' samples. The CDR3 runs from the conserved cysteine through the conserved F or W. The D gene is left open where the match is weak. Size is omitted from some rows. Given values are once, few, many or a class for expanded clones.

D gene,clone size,V gene,J gene,CDR3 protein,CDR3 DNA
.,.,TRBV29-1,TRBJ2-5,CSVGLETQYF,TGCAGCGTGGGGCTGGAGACCCAGTACTTC
.,.,TRBV18,TRBJ2-2,CASSPGERSAGELFF,TGTGCCAGCTCACCTGGTGAGAGGTCCGCCGGGGAGCTGTTTTTT
.,many,TRBV5-1,TRBJ1-3,CASSLAGSLSGNTIYF,TGCGCCAGCAGCTTGGCGGGGAGCCTCTCTGGAAACACCATATATTTT
.,.,TRBV28,TRBJ1-2,CASSFGSGSNYGYTF,TGTGCCAGCAGTTTTGGCTCGGGATCTAACTATGGCTACACCTTC
.,many,TRBV6-1,TRBJ1-3,CASSRLGNTIYF,TGTGCCAGCAGCCGGCTTGGAAACACCATATATTTT
.,.,TRBV5-1,TRBJ2-7,CASSLSGPIDEQYF,TGCGCCAGCAGCTTGTCAGGGCCTATCGACGAGCAGTACTTC
TRBD2,few,TRBV28,TRBJ2-7,CASTPLAGGTYEQYF,TGTGCCAGCACGCCTCTAGCGGGAGGAACCTACGAGCAGTACTTC
TRBD1,few,TRBV2,TRBJ1-1,CASSVLSGGTEAFF,TGTGCCAGCAGTGTGTTATCAGGGGGAACTGAAGCTTTCTTT
TRBD2,few,TRBV5-1,TRBJ2-3,CASTLLAGTDTQYF,TGCGCCAGCACCCTACTAGCGGGAACAGATACGCAGTATTTT
.,few,TRBV6-5,TRBJ1-5,CASSEGQPNQPQHF,TGTGCCAGCAGTGAAGGACAGCCCAATCAGCCCCAGCATTTT
TRBD1,.,TRBV5-1,TRBJ1-2,CASSLRDRTANYGYTF,TGCGCCAGCAGCTTGAGGGACAGGACAGCTAACTATGGCTACACCTTC
TRBD2,.,TRBV7-3,TRBJ2-2,CASSQGAGVSTGELFF,TGTGCCAGCAGCCAAGGGGCGGGAGTAAGCACCGGGGAGCTGTTTTTT
.,.,TRBV30,TRBJ1-6,CAWSVTVGNSPLHF,TGTGCCTGGAGTGTAACCGTGGGGAATTCACCCCTCCACTTT
.,.,TRBV10-2,TRBJ2-1,CASSDRGQSSYNEQFF,TGCGCCAGCAGTGACCGTGGACAGTCCTCCTACAATGAGCAGTTCTTC
.,.,TRBV20-1,TRBJ1-4,CSATGLEKLFF,TGCAGTGCTACAGGTCTTGAAAAACTGTTTTTT
TRBD2,.,TRBV6-1,TRBJ2-3,CASSEYGTTTDTQYF,TGTGCCAGCAGTGAATATGGGACTACAACAGATACGCAGTATTTT
.,once,TRBV6-6,TRBJ2-1,CASRSPTGTHNEQFF,TGTGCCAGCAGGAGCCCCACAGGGACTCACAATGAGCAGTTCTTC
TRBD2,.,TRBV4-2,TRBJ2-1,CASSQWGTSGGNEQFF,TGTGCCAGCAGCCAGTGGGGGACTAGCGGGGGTAATGAGCAGTTCTTC
.,.,TRBV2,TRBJ2-3,CASSVGGSDTQYF,TGTGCCAGCAGTGTTGGAGGGAGCGATACGCAGTATTTT
TRBD1,.,TRBV28,TRBJ1-1,CASSSRDRVFAFF,TGTGCCAGCAGTTCCCGGGACAGGGTGTTTGCTTTCTTT
.,.,TRBV2,TRBJ2-3,CASRPEGLIGDTQYF,TGTGCCAGCAGACCCGAGGGGCTGATAGGCGATACGCAGTATTTT
TRBD2,.,TRBV7-9,TRBJ2-5,CASSLVAGVETQYF,TGTGCCAGCAGCCTAGTAGCGGGAGTAGAGACCCAGTACTTC
TRBD2,.,TRBV29-1,TRBJ2-1,CAGGSSYNEQFF,TGCGCGGGGGGTAGCTCCTACAATGAGCAGTTCTTC
.,.,TRBV4-1,TRBJ2-5,CASSQALQETQYF,TGCGCCAGCAGCCAAGCCCTGCAAGAGACCCAGTACTTC
.,.,TRBV11-1,TRBJ1-1,CASSVPRGIEAFF,TGTGCCAGCAGCGTGCCTCGGGGAATAGAAGCTTTCTTT
.,few,TRBV2,TRBJ1-1,CASSEVREAFF,TGTGCCAGCAGTGAGGTGCGTGAAGCTTTCTTT
.,.,TRBV28,TRBJ2-7,CASKSSYEQYF,TGTGCCAGCAAAAGCTCCTACGAGCAGTACTTC
.,few,TRBV19,TRBJ1-1,CASSVTWDNTEAFF,TGTGCCAGTAGTGTCACCTGGGACAACACTGAAGCTTTCTTT
.,.,TRBV28,TRBJ2-2,CASSLGWGRGNTGELFF,TGTGCCAGCAGCCTGGGGTGGGGCAGGGGAAACACCGGGGAGCTGTTTTTT
.,.,TRBV25-1,TRBJ2-7,CASSPPTQGLAQYF,TGTGCCAGCAGTCCACCAACACAGGGTCTGGCGCAGTACTTC
TRBD1,many,TRBV5-1,TRBJ1-1,CASSLTGQRNTEAFF,TGCGCCAGCAGCTTGACGGGACAGAGGAACACTGAAGCTTTCTTT
.,.,TRBV25-1,TRBJ1-4,CASSEFAGGNEKLFF,TGTGCCAGCAGTGAATTTGCGGGGGGTAATGAAAAACTGTTTTTT
TRBD1,once,TRBV7-8,TRBJ2-2,CASSFPGQLDTGELFF,TGTGCCAGCAGCTTCCCGGGACAGCTAGACACCGGGGAGCTGTTTTTT
.,.,TRBV28,TRBJ1-5,CASSIGSSLNQPQHF,TGTGCCAGCAGTATTGGGTCGAGCCTAAATCAGCCCCAGCATTTT
.,.,TRBV28,TRBJ2-3,CASSSKTVFSTDTQYF,TGTGCCAGCAGTTCGAAGACAGTTTTTAGCACAGATACGCAGTATTTT
.,.,TRBV9,TRBJ2-1,CASSVAGPTEGEQFF,TGTGCCAGCAGCGTAGCCGGGCCAACGGAGGGTGAGCAGTTCTTC
.,.,TRBV4-1,TRBJ2-7,CASSLTPGPYEQYF,TGCGCCAGCAGCCTGACTCCGGGACCCTACGAGCAGTACTTC
.,.,TRBV2,TRBJ1-4,CASSDAAPNEKLFF,TGTGCCAGCAGTGACGCGGCTCCTAATGAAAAACTGTTTTTT
.,.,TRBV7-9,TRBJ1-2,CASSFSPGDSTPNGYTF,TGTGCCAGCAGCTTCTCCCCGGGGGACTCTACCCCCAACGGCTACACCTTC
TRBD2,.,TRBV5-1,TRBJ2-3,CASSDRGTSGRPSSTDTQYF,TGCGCCAGCAGCGATAGGGGGACTAGCGGGAGACCCTCTAGCACAGATACGCAGTATTTT
.,.,TRBV28,TRBJ2-7,CASKVVGSEQYF,TGTGCCAGCAAGGTCGTAGGTAGCGAGCAGTACTTC
.,.,TRBV20-1,TRBJ1-2,CSAGGRSARTF,TGCAGTGCTGGTGGACGCAGCGCGCGTACCTTC
.,few,TRBV5-1,TRBJ2-7,CASSWGVSYEQYF,TGCGCCAGCAGCTGGGGCGTATCCTACGAGCAGTACTTC
.,.,TRBV28,TRBJ2-7,CASSLIFGSGPYEQYF,TGTGCCAGCAGTTTAATTTTCGGGAGTGGGCCCTACGAGCAGTACTTC
.,.,TRBV5-4,TRBJ2-1,CASSPTADRSYNEQFF,TGTGCCAGCAGCCCGACCGCGGACCGATCCTACAATGAGCAGTTCTTC
TRBD2,.,TRBV7-2,TRBJ2-7,CASSLASGTSRYEQYF,TGTGCCAGCAGCTTAGCTTCTGGGACTAGTCGTTACGAGCAGTACTTC
TRBD1,.,TRBV15,TRBJ2-4,CATLGTELAKNIQYF,TGTGCCACCTTAGGGACAGAACTAGCCAAAAACATTCAGTACTTC
.,.,TRBV28,TRBJ2-3,CASSLRPSVTDTQYF,TGTGCCAGCAGTTTACGGCCTAGCGTCACAGATACGCAGTATTTT
.,many,TRBV28,TRBJ1-3,CASSSTGRSGNTIYF,TGTGCCAGCAGTTCAACAGGACGCTCTGGAAACACCATATATTTT
.,once,TRBV12-5,TRBJ1-5,CASGLVSGGSSNQPQHF,TGTGCTAGTGGTTTGGTATCGGGCGGCTCTAGCAATCAGCCCCAGCATTTT
TRBD2,.,TRBV30,TRBJ2-2,CAWRGTSGRSSGELFF,TGTGCCTGGAGGGGGACTAGTGGGAGGTCGAGCGGGGAGCTGTTTTTT
TRBD2,.,TRBV18,TRBJ2-1,CASSSIAGGYNEQFF,TGTGCCAGCTCATCAATAGCGGGAGGCTACAATGAGCAGTTCTTC
.,few,TRBV7-6,TRBJ2-5,CASSADSGLWTQYF,TGTGCCAGCAGCGCGGACAGTGGGTTATGGACCCAGTACTTC
TRBD2,.,TRBV5-6,TRBJ2-4,CASSALAGGGRNIQYF,TGTGCCAGCAGCGCCCTAGCGGGAGGGGGGCGGAACATTCAGTACTTC
.,.,TRBV6-6,TRBJ1-1,CASSLETGLPLAFF,TGTGCCAGCAGTTTGGAAACAGGTCTTCCACTGGCTTTCTTT
TRBD2,.,TRBV11-2,TRBJ2-5,CASSLGLAGYAETQYF,TGTGCCAGCAGCTTAGGACTAGCGGGATATGCAGAGACCCAGTACTTC
.,.,TRBV7-2,TRBJ2-7,CASSPNEQYF,TGTGCCAGCAGCCCCAACGAGCAGTACTTC
.,.,TRBV7-2,TRBJ2-5,CASSLVMGQETQYF,TGTGCCAGCAGCTTAGTCATGGGACAAGAGACCCAGTACTTC
TRBD2,.,TRBV18,TRBJ2-4,CASSPSGSYGKNIQYF,TGTGCCAGCTCACCTAGCGGGAGTTACGGCAAAAACATTCAGTACTTC